The source of this T cell receptor (beta chain) is a study of cytomegalovirus exposure and HLA in healthy donors. Findings and caveats of the study: V- and J-gene trimming in TCR beta was tied to a missense DCLRE1C variant by an analysis performed later. The authors listed 150 to 200 TCR beta chains as cytomegalovirus-associated.

Both 60 Vbeta primers and 13 Jbeta primers went into the PCR. Produced via immunoSEQ multiplex PCR; TCRdb's table is partial and in-frame only. The data hold about 130,000 clones, with roughly four fifths observed a single time. This clone has more than one count but fewer than ten. Its matching antigen is unknown. V shed 0 bases, J shed 4 bases, and the junction held 12 bases outside the gene matches. Germline CDR1 SGDLS, CDR2 YYNGEE. The CDR3 length is 17 residues. Sequences were obtained from PBMCs. The receptor was derived from a man younger than 40 in good health and CMV-seronegative. This chain connects TRBV9 to TRBJ2-5, with 7 bases matching TRBD1. DNA for the CDR3: TGTGCCAGCAGCGTAGGACCGGCGACAGGGTTTAGAGAGACCCAGTACTTC. It translates to CASSVGPATGFRETQYF.